This is a list of T cell receptor beta chains from one sample in a study of blood T cell repertoires in COVID-19. TCRdb's copy holds only in-frame clones and misses some; the assay was immunoSEQ multiplex PCR. The sample holds about 190,000 clones, roughly 88% seen once. What was sequenced was peripheral blood. Receptors originate from a woman aged 40-49 years who had recovered from COVID-19. CDR3s include the opening cysteine and the closing phenylalanine or tryptophan. The D gene is left open where the match is weak. Clone size is shown for a subset of rows, as once, few, many or a class of expanded clone.

size: .; V: TRBV7-8; length: 16; J: TRBJ2-7; D: TRBD2; DNA: TGTGCCAGCAGCTTAGTAGCGGGAGGTTCCTCCTACGAGCAGTACTTC; CDR3: CASSLVAGGSSYEQYF
size: once; V: TRBV11-2; length: 16; J: TRBJ2-1; D: .; DNA: TGTGCCAGCACCCGTTCTTTCCAGCGGGTTTACAATGAGCAGTTCTTC; CDR3: CASTRSFQRVYNEQFF
size: .; V: TRBV5-1; length: 16; J: TRBJ2-2; D: TRBD2; DNA: TGCGCCAGCAGCAGCGGGACTAGCGCCAACACCGGGGAGCTGCTTTTT; CDR3: CASSSGTSANTGELLF
size: .; V: TRBV7-9; length: 14; J: TRBJ2-7; D: TRBD1; DNA: TGTGCCAGCAGCTCTTACGGACAGGGTCTGGAGCAGTACTTC; CDR3: CASSSYGQGLEQYF
size: .; V: TRBV30; length: 14; J: TRBJ2-1; D: TRBD2; DNA: TGTGCCTGGAGTTGGACTAGCGGCACGGGGGGGCAGTTCTTC; CDR3: CAWSWTSGTGGQFF
size: .; V: TRBV29-1; length: 13; J: TRBJ2-7; D: TRBD1; DNA: TGCAGCGTGGGACAGGGGGCTCTCGGGGAGCAGTACTTC; CDR3: CSVGQGALGEQYF
size: .; V: TRBV14; length: 14; J: TRBJ1-4; D: .; DNA: TGTGCCAGCAGCCAAGGGGGGACACCTGAAAAACTGTTTTTT; CDR3: CASSQGGTPEKLFF
size: .; V: TRBV28; length: 15; J: TRBJ2-7; D: TRBD1; DNA: TGTGCCAGCGGGGGTGTGAGCCAGGGGGCAGGCGAGCAGTACTTC; CDR3: CASGGVSQGAGEQYF
size: .; V: TRBV29-1; length: 13; J: TRBJ1-2; D: .; DNA: TGCAGCGTTGAGGACCAGCTAGCGGGCGGCTACACCTTC; CDR3: CSVEDQLAGGYTF
size: .; V: TRBV7-9; length: 14; J: TRBJ1-1; D: TRBD1; DNA: TGTGCCAGCAGCTCGGACAGGGCCAACACTGAAGCTTTCTTT; CDR3: CASSSDRANTEAFF
size: .; V: TRBV6-5; length: 15; J: TRBJ1-5; D: .; DNA: TGTGCCAGCAGGATGGGGAGACTGGGCAATCAGCCCCAGCATTTT; CDR3: CASRMGRLGNQPQHF
size: .; V: TRBV7-2; length: 15; J: TRBJ1-6; D: .; DNA: TGTGCCAGCAGCTTCCACACCTCCTATAATTCACCCCTCCACTTT; CDR3: CASSFHTSYNSPLHF
size: .; V: TRBV5-1; length: 16; J: TRBJ2-5; D: .; DNA: TGCGCCAGCAGCTTGGGGGCTCAAGGGGGCCAAGAGACCCAGTACTTC; CDR3: CASSLGAQGGQETQYF
size: .; V: TRBV9; length: 16; J: TRBJ2-5; D: TRBD2; DNA: TGTGCCAGCAGCCCGGGGACTAGCGGGGTACAAGAGACCCAGTACTTC; CDR3: CASSPGTSGVQETQYF
size: .; V: TRBV7-9; length: 14; J: TRBJ2-7; D: TRBD1; DNA: TGTGCCAGCAGCTCCTTGACAGGGAGCAACGAGCAGTACTTC; CDR3: CASSSLTGSNEQYF
size: few; V: TRBV19; length: 15; J: TRBJ2-1; D: TRBD2; DNA: TGTGCCAGTAGTATAGACGGGAGGCCGCCTGATGAGCAGTTCTTC; CDR3: CASSIDGRPPDEQFF
size: .; V: TRBV4-3; length: 13; J: TRBJ2-5; D: .; DNA: TGCGCCAGCAGCCAAGACGCCTACGAGACCCAGTACTTC; CDR3: CASSQDAYETQYF
size: once; V: TRBV10-2; length: 14; J: TRBJ2-1; D: TRBD1; DNA: TGCGCCAGCAGGCAAACCGACAGGGGAGATGAGCAGTTCTTC; CDR3: CASRQTDRGDEQFF
size: .; V: TRBV19; length: 21; J: TRBJ2-3; D: TRBD2; DNA: TGTGCCAGTAGTTCTCCGGGACTAGCGGGAGGGCTGGAGACTAGCACAGATACGCAGTATTTT; CDR3: CASSSPGLAGGLETSTDTQYF
size: once; V: TRBV3-1/TRBV3-2; length: 17; J: TRBJ2-2; D: TRBD2; DNA: TGTGCCAGCAGCCAAGGTTCAAGCGGGAGGATTACCGGGGAGCTGTTTTTT; CDR3: CASSQGSSGRITGELFF
size: .; V: TRBV5-6; length: 17; J: TRBJ1-5; D: .; DNA: TGTGCCAGCAGCTTGGGGGAGGACAAGTATAGCAATCAGCCCCAGCATTTT; CDR3: CASSLGEDKYSNQPQHF
size: .; V: TRBV6-5; length: 13; J: TRBJ2-1; D: .; DNA: TGTGCCAGCAGAAGACTAGTGGGTAATGAGCAGTTCTTC; CDR3: CASRRLVGNEQFF
size: .; V: TRBV24-1; length: 15; J: TRBJ2-3; D: TRBD1; DNA: TGTGCCACCTCAAGCCCCAGGGGGCTTGTTGATACGCAGTATTTT; CDR3: CATSSPRGLVDTQYF
size: few; V: TRBV7-9; length: 14; J: TRBJ2-3; D: TRBD1; DNA: TGTGCCAGCAGCTTGACAGGGAGCACAGATACGCAGTATTTT; CDR3: CASSLTGSTDTQYF
size: .; V: TRBV21-1; length: 18; J: TRBJ1-6; D: .; DNA: TGTGCCAGCAGCCCCGGCCCAGGCAAGAGCTCCTATAATTCACCCCTCCACTTT; CDR3: CASSPGPGKSSYNSPLHF
size: .; V: TRBV7-2; length: 14; J: TRBJ2-1; D: .; DNA: TGTGCCAGCAGCTTAGTAGAGGGTCGGAATGAGCAGTTCTTC; CDR3: CASSLVEGRNEQFF
size: few; V: TRBV7-2; length: 13; J: TRBJ2-7; D: .; DNA: TGTGCCAGCAGCTTCTTTCTTCTATACGAGCAGTACTTC; CDR3: CASSFFLLYEQYF
size: .; V: TRBV4-2; length: 15; J: TRBJ1-1; D: TRBD1; DNA: TGTGCCAGCAGCCATGTAGGGGGCCTGAACACTGAAGCTTTCTTT; CDR3: CASSHVGGLNTEAFF
size: .; V: TRBV28; length: 14; J: TRBJ1-6; D: TRBD1; DNA: TGTGCCAGCTCTCCGGGACAGAAGAATTCACCCCTCCACTTT; CDR3: CASSPGQKNSPLHF
size: .; V: TRBV11-3; length: 15; J: TRBJ2-7; D: TRBD1; DNA: TGTGCCAGCAGCCCGGGACAGGGGGTAACCTACGAGCAGTACTTC; CDR3: CASSPGQGVTYEQYF
size: once; V: TRBV29-1; length: 13; J: TRBJ2-7; D: TRBD1; DNA: TGCAGCACCCGACAGGGTGGAAGTTACGAGCAGTACTTC; CDR3: CSTRQGGSYEQYF
size: .; V: TRBV2; length: 15; J: TRBJ2-7; D: TRBD1; DNA: TGTGCCAGCAGTGAATTCGGGACAGGGAACTACGAGCAGTACTTC; CDR3: CASSEFGTGNYEQYF
size: .; V: TRBV19; length: 14; J: TRBJ1-2; D: .; DNA: TGTGCCAGTAACATCGGGGTTAACAACTATGGCTACACCTTC; CDR3: CASNIGVNNYGYTF
size: .; V: TRBV9; length: 17; J: TRBJ2-1; D: TRBD2; DNA: TGTGCCAGCAGCGTAGACGGTGGCGGGAGCTCCTACAATGAGCAGTTCTTC; CDR3: CASSVDGGGSSYNEQFF
size: .; V: TRBV7-2; length: 18; J: TRBJ2-1; D: TRBD1; DNA: TGTGCCAGCAGCTTAGCCCACTCCGGGACAGGAGTCTACAATGAGCAGTTCTTC; CDR3: CASSLAHSGTGVYNEQFF
size: .; V: TRBV5-5; length: 16; J: TRBJ2-1; D: TRBD2; DNA: TGTGCCAGCGAAGCATCGACTAGCGGGAGTTACAATGAGCAGTTCTTC; CDR3: CASEASTSGSYNEQFF
size: .; V: TRBV4-3; length: 18; J: TRBJ1-6; D: TRBD1; DNA: TGCGCCAGCAGCCAAGATGGGAGACAGGGGGCAGGGAATTCACCCCTCCACTTT; CDR3: CASSQDGRQGAGNSPLHF
size: .; V: TRBV5-1; length: 17; J: TRBJ2-4; D: TRBD1; DNA: TGCGCCAGCAGCTTCAAACCCAGGGGGCCACTCGAAAGCATTCAGTACTTC; CDR3: CASSFKPRGPLESIQYF
size: .; V: TRBV27; length: 17; J: TRBJ2-7; D: .; DNA: TGTGCCAGCAGTTTATCGAGGGGAGGGGGTTTCTCCTACGAGCAGTACTTC; CDR3: CASSLSRGGGFSYEQYF
size: once; V: TRBV6-4; length: 14; J: TRBJ1-1; D: .; DNA: TGTGCCAGCAGTGACTCGAAATATGAGACTGAAGCTTTCTTT; CDR3: CASSDSKYETEAFF
size: once; V: TRBV29-1; length: 12; J: TRBJ1-5; D: TRBD1; DNA: TGCAGCGTCCGGACAGGGGATCAGCCCCAGCATTTT; CDR3: CSVRTGDQPQHF
size: .; V: TRBV5-6; length: 14; J: TRBJ2-7; D: TRBD2; DNA: TGTGCCAGCAGCTGGGGCGGGAGTATCTACGAGCAGTACTTC; CDR3: CASSWGGSIYEQYF
size: .; V: TRBV28; length: 13; J: TRBJ1-1; D: .; DNA: TGTGCCACCAGACCACTCAGGGCCACTGAAGCTTTCTTT; CDR3: CATRPLRATEAFF
size: .; V: TRBV28; length: 18; J: TRBJ2-3; D: TRBD2; DNA: TGTGCCAGCCATGCGACTAGCGGGAAATTGGGGGGCACAGATACGCAGTATTTT; CDR3: CASHATSGKLGGTDTQYF